This T cell receptor beta chain was sequenced in a study of T cell responses to AZD1222 COVID-19 vaccine. Comments on this clone: Its antigen is not identified.

Findings and limits, study-wide: CD4 TCRs associated with vaccination spanned spike, dominating at 160-218 and 743-854. Only five or six individuals given AZD1222 were seropositive at baseline.

Profiled with immunoSEQ multiplex PCR; TCRdb holds only in-frame clones, not every one. This sample has about 110,000 clones, with 70% to 90% found just once. Germline CDR1 MDHEN, CDR2 SYDVKM. V lost 2 bases and J lost 7; bases outside the gene matches: 8. This CDR3 spans 16 amino acids. The chain employs TRBV28 and TRBJ2-2; 9 positions match TRBD2. This TCR derives from an adult in good health. The sequencing used peripheral blood, collected on day 0 of MenACWY control vaccination. In DNA form, the CDR3 reads TGTGCCAGCAGTTTACTAGCGGGGACCCGATACGGGGAGCTGTTTTTT. Amino acids: CASSLLAGTRYGELFF.